This T cell receptor (beta chain) was documented in a study of blood T cells in healthy people across ages. Study-level findings and limits: Diversity was higher, and naive CD4+ cells more numerous, in long-lived donors than in aged donors.

A second PCR, run for 7 to 11 cycles, used a sample-barcoded 5' primer plus a J-beta primer mix. The template-switch adaptor was a 5' adaptor with 12 random nucleotides. It tagged each cDNA molecule. TCRdb reprocessed the 5' RACE reads with MiXCR, giving one entry per CDR3 protein. Of about 830,000 distinct CDR3 sequences in the sample, approximately 65% were seen once. Comments on this clonotype: Its antigen is currently unknown.

This receptor was identified in a man aged 25 to 40 in good health. Source material: blood.

This CDR3 reads CASRGASAGAEQYF. The CDR3 nucleotides are TGTGCCAGCAGGGGGGCTTCAGCGGGGGCCGAGCAGTACTTC. The chain carries TRBV9 and TRBJ2-7, with TRBD2 matching over 8 bases. V shed 5 bases, J shed 6 bases, and the junction held 10 bases outside the gene matches. The CDR3 spans 14 residues. CDR1 and CDR2 (germline): SGDLS, YYNGEE. The full variable domain, rest sourced from reference TRBV9 and TRBJ2-7, is DSGVTQTPKHLITATGQRVTLRCSPRSGDLSVYWYQQSLDQGLQFLIQYYNGEERAKGNILERFSAQQFPDLHSELNLSSLELGDSALYFCASRGASAGAEQYFGPGTRLTVT.